This is a list of T cell receptor beta chains from one sample in a study of T cells in Graves' hyperthyroidism and ophthalmopathy. TCRdb independently ran MiXCR on the multiplex PCR reads; one entry per CDR3 protein. The repertoire consists of over 700,000 distinct CDR3 sequences, with over 35% occurring once and the leading ten covering roughly 30%. Sequencing was performed on blood. The receptors were gathered from a woman aged 40 to 50 with Graves' hyperthyroidism. The CDR3 runs from the conserved cysteine through the conserved F or W. A D gene is named only where the DNA matches it firmly. Not every row has a clone size; where given, it reads once, few, many or a size class.

D gene	J gene	V gene	CDR3 length	clone size	CDR3 protein	CDR3 DNA
NA	TRBJ1-6	TRBV3-1	16	NA	CASSGQPLPTNSPLHF	TGTGCCAGCAGCGGACAGCCACTGCCAACAAATTCACCCCTCCACTTT
TRBD2	TRBJ2-7	TRBV10-1	15	NA	CASSRSGGASHEQYF	TGCGCCAGCAGTCGTAGCGGGGGGGCCTCGCACGAGCAGTACTTC
TRBD1	TRBJ1-1	TRBV10-3	13	NA	CAIRGQENTEAFF	TGTGCCATCAGGGGACAGGAAAACACTGAAGCTTTCTTT
TRBD2	TRBJ2-7	TRBV12-3/TRBV12-4	13	NA	CASTDLGGDEQYF	TGTGCCAGCACAGACTTGGGAGGGGACGAGCAGTACTTC
NA	TRBJ1-5	TRBV5-5	15	many	CASSLGPSLSQPQHF	TGTGCCAGCAGCTTGGGGCCCTCCTTGTCTCAGCCCCAGCATTTT
NA	TRBJ1-4	TRBV12-3/TRBV12-4	14	few	CATQEGRASEKLFF	TGTGCCACCCAAGAGGGCAGGGCTAGCGAAAAACTGTTTTTT
NA	TRBJ2-5	TRBV2	15	once	CASSELGGGRETQYF	TGTGCCAGCAGTGAATTGGGAGGGGGCCGTGAGACCCAGTACTTC
TRBD1	TRBJ2-5	TRBV10-3	13	many	CAISRTGKETQYF	TGTGCCATCAGTAGGACAGGGAAAGAGACCCAGTACTTC
NA	TRBJ1-2	TRBV12-3/TRBV12-4	12	NA	CASSTISDGYTF	TGTGCCAGCAGTACCATAAGCGATGGCTACACCTTC
NA	TRBJ2-7	TRBV7-9	17	many	CTSSLDSGTDRPYEQYF	TGTACCAGCAGCTTAGATTCTGGAACAGACCGACCCTACGAGCAGTACTTC
TRBD1	TRBJ2-7	TRBV9	16	many	CASSLTDRGDTYEQYF	TGTGCCAGCAGCCTGACCGACAGGGGCGACACCTACGAGCAGTACTTC
NA	TRBJ1-5	TRBV12-3/TRBV12-4	16	NA	CASSLTGLLSNQPQHF	TGTGCCAGCAGCCTAACAGGGTTACTTAGCAATCAGCCCCAGCATTTT
TRBD1	TRBJ2-5	TRBV19	15	few	CASGRGTGGLETQYF	TGTGCCAGCGGAAGGGGGACAGGGGGTCTTGAGACCCAGTACTTC
NA	TRBJ2-5	TRBV19	16	NA	CASSISATGIGETQYF	TGTGCCAGTAGTATATCGGCGACGGGTATCGGGGAGACCCAGTACTTC
NA	TRBJ1-1	TRBV6-5	13	few	CASSYSTGSEAFF	TGTGCCAGCAGTTACTCGACGGGGTCTGAAGCTTTCTTT
NA	TRBJ2-5	TRBV12-3/TRBV12-4	18	few	CASSFRQPGQGFQETQYF	TGTGCCAGCAGTTTCAGGCAACCTGGGCAGGGGTTCCAAGAGACCCAGTACTTC
TRBD1	TRBJ1-2	TRBV7-9	14	NA	CASSLQQGSHGYTF	TGTGCCAGCAGCCTCCAACAGGGGTCCCATGGCTACACCTTC
TRBD1	TRBJ1-4	TRBV4-3	16	NA	CASSQDFQDRGAKLFF	TGCGCCAGCAGCCAAGATTTTCAGGACAGGGGCGCAAAACTGTTTTTT
NA	TRBJ1-3	TRBV12-3/TRBV12-4	16	few	CASSPDRISSGNTIYF	TGTGCCAGCAGTCCGGACCGCATCAGCTCTGGAAACACCATATATTTT
TRBD1	TRBJ1-2	TRBV5-1	14	NA	CASSPGTEDYGYTF	TGCGCCAGCAGCCCCGGGACAGAAGACTATGGCTACACCTTC
NA	TRBJ2-7	TRBV7-2	13	NA	CASGGLVENEQYF	TGTGCCAGCGGCGGCTTAGTGGAGAACGAGCAGTACTTC
NA	TRBJ1-3	TRBV15	14	few	CATSRGGEGNTIYF	TGTGCCACCAGCCGAGGAGGGGAGGGGAACACCATATATTTT
NA	TRBJ1-5	TRBV7-2	15	many	CASSLGDWGNQPQHF	TGTGCCAGCAGCTTAGGGGACTGGGGCAATCAGCCCCAGCATTTT
TRBD1	TRBJ2-7	TRBV14	15	once	CASSPFDRGTYEQYF	TGTGCCAGCTCACCGTTCGACAGGGGAACCTACGAGCAGTACTTC